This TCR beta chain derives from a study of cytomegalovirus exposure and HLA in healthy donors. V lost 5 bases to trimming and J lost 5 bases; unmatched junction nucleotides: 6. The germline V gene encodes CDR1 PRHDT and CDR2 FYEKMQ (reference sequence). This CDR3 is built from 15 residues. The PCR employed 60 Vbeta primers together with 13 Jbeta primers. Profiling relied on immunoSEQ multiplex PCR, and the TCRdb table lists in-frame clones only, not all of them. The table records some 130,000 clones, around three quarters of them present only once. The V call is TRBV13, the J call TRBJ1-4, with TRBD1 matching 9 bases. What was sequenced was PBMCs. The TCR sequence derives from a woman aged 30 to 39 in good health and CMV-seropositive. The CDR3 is CASSRRQGVNEKLFF. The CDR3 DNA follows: TGTGCCAGCAGCCGACGACAGGGGGTAAATGAAAAACTGTTTTTT.